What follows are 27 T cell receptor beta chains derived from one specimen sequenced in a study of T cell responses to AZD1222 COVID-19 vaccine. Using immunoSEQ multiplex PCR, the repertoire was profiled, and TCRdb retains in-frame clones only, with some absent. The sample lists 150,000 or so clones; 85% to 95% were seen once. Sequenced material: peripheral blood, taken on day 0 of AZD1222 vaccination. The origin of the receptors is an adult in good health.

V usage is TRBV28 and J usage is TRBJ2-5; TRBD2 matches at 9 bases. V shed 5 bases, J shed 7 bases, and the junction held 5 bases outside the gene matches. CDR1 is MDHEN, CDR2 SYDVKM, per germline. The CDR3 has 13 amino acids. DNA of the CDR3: TGTGCCAGCAGTCTAGCGGGATCGGGGACCCAGTACTTC. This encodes CASSLAGSGTQYF.

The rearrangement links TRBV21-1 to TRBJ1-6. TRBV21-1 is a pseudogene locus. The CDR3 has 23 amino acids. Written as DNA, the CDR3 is TGTGCCGCACGCAGTGGGGGGCGCCTTTTAGTGGTACGGGGCAGCTCCTATAATTCACCCCTCCACTTT. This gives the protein CAARSGGRLLVVRGSSYNSPLHF.

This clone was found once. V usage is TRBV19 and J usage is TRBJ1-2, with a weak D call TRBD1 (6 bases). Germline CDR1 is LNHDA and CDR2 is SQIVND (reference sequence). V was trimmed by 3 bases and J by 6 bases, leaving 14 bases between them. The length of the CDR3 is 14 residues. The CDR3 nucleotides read TGTGCCAGTAGTATGGGGGGGCATTCAGATGGCTACACCTTC. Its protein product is CASSMGGHSDGYTF.

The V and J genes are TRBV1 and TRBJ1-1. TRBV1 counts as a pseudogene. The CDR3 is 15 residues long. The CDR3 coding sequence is TGCACCAGCAGCCGACCGGGGCGGTTGAACACTGAAGCTTTCTTT. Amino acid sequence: CTSSRPGRLNTEAFF.

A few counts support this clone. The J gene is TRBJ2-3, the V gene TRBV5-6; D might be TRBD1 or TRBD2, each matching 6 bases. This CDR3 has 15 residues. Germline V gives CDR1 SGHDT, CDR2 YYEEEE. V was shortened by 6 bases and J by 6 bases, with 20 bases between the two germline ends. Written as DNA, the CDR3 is TGTGCCAGCACCTGGGGAGTCAGGAGGGGGGATACGCAGTATTTT. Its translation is CASTWGVRRGDTQYF.

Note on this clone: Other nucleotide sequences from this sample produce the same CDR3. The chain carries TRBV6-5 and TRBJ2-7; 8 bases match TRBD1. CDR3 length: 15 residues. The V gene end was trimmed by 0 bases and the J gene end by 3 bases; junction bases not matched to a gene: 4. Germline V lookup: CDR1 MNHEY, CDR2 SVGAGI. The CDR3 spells CASSYSAGGSYEQYF. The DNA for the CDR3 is TGTGCCAGCAGTTACTCGGCAGGGGGCAGCTACGAGCAGTACTTC.

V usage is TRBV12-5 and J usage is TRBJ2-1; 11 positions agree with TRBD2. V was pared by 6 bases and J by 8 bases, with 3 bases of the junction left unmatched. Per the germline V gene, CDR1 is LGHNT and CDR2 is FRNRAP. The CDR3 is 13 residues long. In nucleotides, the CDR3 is TGTGCTAGTGGACTAGCGGGGGTCTATGAGCAGTTCTTC. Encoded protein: CASGLAGVYEQFF. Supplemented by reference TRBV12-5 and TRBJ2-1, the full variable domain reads DARVTQTPRHKVTEMGQEVTMRCQPILGHNTVFWYRQTMMQGLELLAYFRNRAPLDDSGMPKDRFSAEMPDATLATLKIQPSEPRDSAVYFCASGLAGVYEQFFGPGTRLTVL.

CDR3 coding DNA: TGTGCCAGCAGACCCAGACTAGCGCCCCATGAGCAGTTCTTC. It is translated as CASRPRLAPHEQFF. The chain is built from TRBV5-8 and TRBJ2-1; TRBD2 matches at 8 bases. The CDR3 has 14 amino acids. Germline lookup yields CDR1 SGHTS and CDR2 YDEGEE. The J segment lost 8 bases and the V segment lost 5 bases, leaving 9 bases of the junction unmatched.

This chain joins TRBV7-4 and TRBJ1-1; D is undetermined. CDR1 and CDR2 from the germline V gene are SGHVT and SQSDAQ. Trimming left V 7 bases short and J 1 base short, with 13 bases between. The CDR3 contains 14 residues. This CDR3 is CASKLVPGNTEAFF. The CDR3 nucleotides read TGTGCCAGCAAACTTGTTCCAGGGAACACTGAAGCTTTCTTT.

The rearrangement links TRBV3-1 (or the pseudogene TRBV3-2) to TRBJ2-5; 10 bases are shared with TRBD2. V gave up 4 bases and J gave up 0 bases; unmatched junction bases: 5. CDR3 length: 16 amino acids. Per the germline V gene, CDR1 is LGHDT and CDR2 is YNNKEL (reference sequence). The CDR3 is CASSLRAGGYQETQYF. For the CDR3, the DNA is TGTGCCAGCAGCCTCAGAGCGGGGGGGTACCAAGAGACCCAGTACTTC.

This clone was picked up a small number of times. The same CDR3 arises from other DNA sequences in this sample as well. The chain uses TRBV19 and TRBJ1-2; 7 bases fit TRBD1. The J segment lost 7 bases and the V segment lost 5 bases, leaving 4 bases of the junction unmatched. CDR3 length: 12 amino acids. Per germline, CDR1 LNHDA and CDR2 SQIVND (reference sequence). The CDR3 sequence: CASSPRQGGYTF. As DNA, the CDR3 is TGTGCCAGTAGTCCGAGACAGGGTGGCTACACCTTC.

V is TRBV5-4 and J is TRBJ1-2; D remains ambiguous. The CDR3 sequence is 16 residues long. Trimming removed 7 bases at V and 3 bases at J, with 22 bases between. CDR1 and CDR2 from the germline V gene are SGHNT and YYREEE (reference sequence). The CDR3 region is CASGPGRGRDHYGYTF. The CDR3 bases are TGTGCCAGCGGACCTGGCCGCGGGCGGGATCACTATGGCTACACCTTC.

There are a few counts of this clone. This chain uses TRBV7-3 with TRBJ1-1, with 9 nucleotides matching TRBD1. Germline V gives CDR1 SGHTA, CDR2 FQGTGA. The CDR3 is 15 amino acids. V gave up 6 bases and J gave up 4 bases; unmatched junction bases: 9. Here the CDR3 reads CASSSTGGLITEAFF. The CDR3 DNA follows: TGTGCCAGCAGTTCGACAGGGGGTTTAATCACTGAAGCTTTCTTT.

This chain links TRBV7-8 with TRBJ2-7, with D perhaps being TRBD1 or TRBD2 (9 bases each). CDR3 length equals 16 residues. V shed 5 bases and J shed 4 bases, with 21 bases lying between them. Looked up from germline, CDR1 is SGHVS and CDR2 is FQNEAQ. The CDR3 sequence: CASSRRGGTGLYEQYF. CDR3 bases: TGTGCCAGCAGCCGGCGGGGGGGGACAGGGCTGTACGAGCAGTACTTC.

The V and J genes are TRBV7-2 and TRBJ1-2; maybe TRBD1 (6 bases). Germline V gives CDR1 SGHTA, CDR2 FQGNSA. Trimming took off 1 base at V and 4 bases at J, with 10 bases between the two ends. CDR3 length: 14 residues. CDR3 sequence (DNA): TGTGCCAGCAGCTTAGGGGGGCGGCTCTATGGCTACACCTTC. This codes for CASSLGGRLYGYTF.

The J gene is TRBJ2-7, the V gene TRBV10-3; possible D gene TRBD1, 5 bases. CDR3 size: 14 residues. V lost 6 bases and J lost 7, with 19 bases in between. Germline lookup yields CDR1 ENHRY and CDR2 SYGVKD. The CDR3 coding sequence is TGTGCCATCAGGGGCCAGGCCCCGCCAGGGGAGCAGTACTTC. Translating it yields CAIRGQAPPGEQYF.

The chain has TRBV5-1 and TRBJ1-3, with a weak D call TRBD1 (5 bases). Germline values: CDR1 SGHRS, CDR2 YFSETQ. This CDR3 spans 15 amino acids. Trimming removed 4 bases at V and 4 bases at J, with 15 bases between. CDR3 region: CASSASGSRGNTIYF. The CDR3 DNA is TGCGCCAGCAGCGCCTCAGGGTCTCGGGGAAACACCATATATTTT.

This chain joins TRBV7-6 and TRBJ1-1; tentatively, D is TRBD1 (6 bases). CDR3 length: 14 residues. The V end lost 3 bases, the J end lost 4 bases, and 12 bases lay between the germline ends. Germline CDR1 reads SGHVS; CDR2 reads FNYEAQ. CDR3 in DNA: TGTGCCAGCAGCTTCACAGGGAGTTTCACTGAAGCTTTCTTT. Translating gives CASSFTGSFTEAFF. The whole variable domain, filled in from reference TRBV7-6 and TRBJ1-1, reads GAGVSQSPRYKVTKRGQDVALRCDPISGHVSLYWYRQALGQGPEFLTYFNYEAQQDKSGLPNDRFSAERPEGSISTLTIQRTEQRDSAMYRCASSFTGSFTEAFFGQGTRLTVV.

Written as DNA, the CDR3 is TGTGCCAGCAGCGTAGAGGACAGGGGATGGGATTCACCCCTCCACTTT. Protein sequence: CASSVEDRGWDSPLHF. The rearrangement links TRBV21-1 to TRBJ1-6; the table names TRBD1, a call not compared with the DNA. TRBV21-1 is an annotated pseudogene. The CDR3 loop spans 16 amino acids.

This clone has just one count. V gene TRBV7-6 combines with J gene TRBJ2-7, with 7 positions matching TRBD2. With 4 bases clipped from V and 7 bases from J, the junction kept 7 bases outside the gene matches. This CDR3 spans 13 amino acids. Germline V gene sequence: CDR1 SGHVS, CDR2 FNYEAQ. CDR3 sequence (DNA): TGTGCCAGCAGCTCGGACGTGGGGGGGGAGCAGTACTTC. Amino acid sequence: CASSSDVGGEQYF.

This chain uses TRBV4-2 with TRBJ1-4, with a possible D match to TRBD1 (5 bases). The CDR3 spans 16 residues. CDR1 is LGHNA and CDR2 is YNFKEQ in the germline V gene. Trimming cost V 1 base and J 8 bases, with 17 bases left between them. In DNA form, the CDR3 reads TGTGCCAGCAGCCAAGGGGAGCCGGGAGGGGCGGAAAAACTGTTTTTT. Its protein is CASSQGEPGGAEKLFF.

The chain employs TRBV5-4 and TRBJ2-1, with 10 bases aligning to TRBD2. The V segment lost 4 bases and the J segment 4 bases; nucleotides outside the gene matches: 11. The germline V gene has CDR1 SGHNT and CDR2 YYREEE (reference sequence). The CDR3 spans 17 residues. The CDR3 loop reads CASSHPPSGGRYNEQFF. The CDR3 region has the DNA TGTGCCAGCAGCCACCCCCCTAGCGGGGGTAGGTACAATGAGCAGTTCTTC.

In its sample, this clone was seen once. The chain's CDR3 is CASSQPPTAEQYF. The CDR3 coding sequence is TGTGCCAGCAGCCAACCTCCGACAGCCGAGCAGTACTTC. The J gene is TRBJ2-7, the V gene TRBV28, with TRBD1 as a possible D gene (5 bases). This CDR3 has 13 residues. CDR1 and CDR2 from the germline V gene are MDHEN and SYDVKM. V was pared by 6 bases and J by 6 bases, with 15 bases between.

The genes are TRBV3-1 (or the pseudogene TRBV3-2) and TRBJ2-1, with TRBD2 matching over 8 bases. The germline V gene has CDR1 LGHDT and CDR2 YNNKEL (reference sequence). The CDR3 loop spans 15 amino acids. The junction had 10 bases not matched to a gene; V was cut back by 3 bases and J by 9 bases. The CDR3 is CASSQGGGRFGEQFF. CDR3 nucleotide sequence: TGTGCCAGCAGCCAGGGCGGGGGGCGATTCGGTGAGCAGTTCTTC.

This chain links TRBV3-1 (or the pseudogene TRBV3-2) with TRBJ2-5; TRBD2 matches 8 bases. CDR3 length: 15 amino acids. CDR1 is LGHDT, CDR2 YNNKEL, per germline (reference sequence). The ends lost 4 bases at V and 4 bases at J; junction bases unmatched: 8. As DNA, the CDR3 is TGTGCCAGCAGCCGTTATAGCGGGGCCGGAGAGACCCAGTACTTC. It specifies CASSRYSGAGETQYF.

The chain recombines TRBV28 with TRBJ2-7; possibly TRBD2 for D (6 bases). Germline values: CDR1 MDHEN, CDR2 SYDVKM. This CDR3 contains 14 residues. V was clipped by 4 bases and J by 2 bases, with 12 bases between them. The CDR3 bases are TGTGCCAGCAGTTGGGGGACTGTAACCTACGAGCAGTACTTC. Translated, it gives CASSWGTVTYEQYF.

This CDR3 is CASSSLGSGHYEQYF. CDR3 bases: TGTGCCAGCAGTTCCCTAGGTAGCGGACACTACGAGCAGTACTTC. The V and J genes are TRBV27 and TRBJ2-7, with TRBD2 as a possible D gene (6 bases). The germline V and J ends were trimmed by 4 bases and 3 bases, with 16 bases remaining between them. Germline CDR1 is MNHEY and CDR2 is SMNVEV (reference sequence). There are 15 residues in the CDR3.